This T cell receptor (beta chain) was obtained from a study of vaccination and CD4 T cells after COVID-19. For the study at large: With a range of 35 to 161, the median interval from diagnosis to drawing post-COVID samples was about 100 days. Control cultures were supplied with a CEFX pool, an HIV-1 Nef pool, or no peptide at all.

About this clonotype itself: Its target is not known.

Once obtained from cultured CD4+ T cells, the DNA was sequenced using the Oncomine TCR Beta short-read assay. TCRdb used MiXCR to reprocess the PCR reads, holding one entry per CDR3 protein. The repertoire has fewer than 15,000 distinct CDR3 sequences, approximately 69% of them found once; the top ten carry more than 25%. Treatment given: approximately 11-day PBMC culture with coronavirus spike peptide pools or control peptides (ViraFEST assay). The TCR was taken from a human donor who had recovered from COVID-19. Sequencing used CD4+ T cells from blood, cultured in vitro.

The CDR3 reads CATTDELDRDGYTF. The DNA of the CDR3 is TGTGCCACCACAGACGAACTGGACAGGGATGGCTACACCTTC. The chain links TRBV7-9 to TRBJ1-2, with 8 nucleotides matching TRBD1. The CDR3 contains 14 residues. The germline gives CDR1 SEHNR, CDR2 FQNEAQ (reference sequence). V lost 10 bases, J lost 6 bases, and 13 bases stayed unmatched.